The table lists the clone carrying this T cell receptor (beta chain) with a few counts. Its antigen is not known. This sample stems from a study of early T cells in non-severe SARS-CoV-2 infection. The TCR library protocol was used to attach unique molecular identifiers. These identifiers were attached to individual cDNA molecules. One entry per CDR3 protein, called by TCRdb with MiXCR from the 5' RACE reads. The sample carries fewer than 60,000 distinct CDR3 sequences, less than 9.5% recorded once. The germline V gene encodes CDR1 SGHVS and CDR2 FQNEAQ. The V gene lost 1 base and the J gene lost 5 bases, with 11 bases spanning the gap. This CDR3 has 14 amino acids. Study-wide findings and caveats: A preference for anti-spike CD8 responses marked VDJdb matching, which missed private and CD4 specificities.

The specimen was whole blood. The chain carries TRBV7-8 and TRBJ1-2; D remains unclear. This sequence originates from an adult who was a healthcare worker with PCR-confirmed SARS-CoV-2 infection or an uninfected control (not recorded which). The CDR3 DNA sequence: TGTGCCAGCAGCTTAGTGCAGTCAGGATATGGCTACACCTTC. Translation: CASSLVQSGYGYTF.